The next 14 T cell receptor beta chains were all read from a single sample in a study of response to subunit inactivated influenza vaccine. TCRdb called the RT-PCR reads again in MiXCR, with one record for every CDR3 protein. The sample contains hundreds of thousands of distinct CDR3 sequences, 11% to 15% of which appear only once. The starting material was PBMCs from blood, obtained 14 days before vaccination. The receptors were sampled from a man aged 50 to 59 who received an inactivated influenza vaccine.

In this sample, this clonotype turned up a few times. J is TRBJ2-5 and V is TRBV14, with 9 bases matching TRBD2. This CDR3 comprises 16 residues. Germline CDR1 reads SGHDN; CDR2 reads FVKESK. V was pared by 1 base and J by 2 bases, with 5 bases of the junction left unmatched. CDR3 sequence reads: CASSQGRTSVQETQYF. CDR3 in DNA: TGTGCCAGCAGCCAAGGACGGACTAGCGTACAAGAGACCCAGTACTTC.

The chain uses TRBV2 and TRBJ2-7; D perhaps matches TRBD1 (6 bases). This CDR3 spans 13 amino acids. The V end was cut by 6 bases, the J end by 4 bases, with 13 bases between. Per germline, CDR1 SNHLY and CDR2 FYNNEI. CDR3 nucleotide sequence: TGTGCCAGCAGCGCCACAGGGAAGTACGAGCAGTACTTC. This encodes CASSATGKYEQYF.

This clonotype was observed a handful of times. V gene TRBV5-6 combines with J gene TRBJ2-7, with 8 bases aligning to TRBD1. This CDR3 is 14 amino acids long. Unmatched junction bases numbered 2, after V lost 1 base and J lost 2 bases. Germline V CDR1 and CDR2: SGHDT, YYEEEE. The CDR3 sequence is CASSLLDRAYEQYF. DNA of the CDR3: TGTGCCAGCAGCTTGTTGGACAGGGCCTACGAGCAGTACTTC.

The CDR3: CASRTDLGGYTF. CDR3 bases: TGTGCCAGCAGGACAGATCTGGGTGGCTACACCTTC. The rearrangement links TRBV2 to TRBJ1-2; perhaps TRBD1 as D (5 bases). The ends were cut back, 6 bases at V and 7 bases at J, with 12 bases in the middle. The CDR3 loop spans 12 amino acids. CDR1 SNHLY and CDR2 FYNNEI come from the germline V gene.

The chain carries TRBV12-3 or TRBV12-4 and TRBJ1-5; no firm D call. The V end lost 5 bases, the J end lost 10 bases, and 12 bases lay between the germline ends. This CDR3 has 12 amino acids. Here the CDR3 reads CASSRLPGPQHF. CDR3 nucleotide sequence: TGTGCCAGCAGTCGACTCCCGGGACCCCAGCATTTT.

This clonotype was observed many times. V gene TRBV5-5 combines with J gene TRBJ1-2; 8 bases line up with TRBD1. Germline trimming cut 0 bases from V and 8 bases from J; bases unmatched to any gene: 18. Germline assignment: CDR1 SGHKS and CDR2 YYEKEE (reference sequence). The length of the CDR3 is 18 residues. CDR3 sequence: CASSLADSGTGRLGGYTF. CDR3 nucleotides: TGTGCCAGCAGCTTGGCAGATTCTGGGACAGGTCGTCTCGGAGGCTACACCTTC.

The rearrangement links TRBV3-1 to TRBJ2-1; D uncertain. The V end was cut by 1 base, the J end by 5 bases, with 6 bases between. Per germline, CDR1 LGHDT and CDR2 YNNKEL (reference sequence). The CDR3 totals 13 residues. CDR3 amino acids: CASSQVLNNEQFF. As DNA, the CDR3 is TGTGCCAGCAGCCAAGTACTAAACAATGAGCAGTTCTTC.

This clonotype was detected ten times or more. The chain links TRBV7-9 to TRBJ2-1, with a weak D call TRBD1 (6 bases). CDR3 length equals 13 residues. The V end was cut by 1 base, the J end by 6 bases, with 7 bases between. CDR1 and CDR2 (germline): SEHNR, FQNEAQ (reference sequence). Here the CDR3 reads CASSLEGGNEQFF. The CDR3 coding sequence is TGTGCCAGCAGCTTAGAAGGGGGCAATGAGCAGTTCTTC.

V gene TRBV2 combines with J gene TRBJ2-3; the match to TRBD1 covers 9 bases. CDR1 is SNHLY, CDR2 FYNNEI, per germline. This CDR3 comprises 15 residues. J gave up 4 bases and V 7 bases, and 9 bases lay outside the gene matches. DNA for the CDR3: TGTGCCAGCAATTCCGGGACAGGGTCCGCAGATACGCAGTATTTT. This gives the protein CASNSGTGSADTQYF.

The chain uses TRBV4-3 and TRBJ1-1; D is unresolved. V dropped 0 bases and J dropped 0 bases, with 14 bases sitting between them. This CDR3 is 17 amino acids long. The germline V gene has CDR1 LGHNA and CDR2 YSLEER. The CDR3 spells CASSQDVTEPMNTEAFF. CDR3 sequence (DNA): TGCGCCAGCAGCCAAGATGTAACAGAACCGATGAACACTGAAGCTTTCTTT.

This clonotype was counted many times. The chain joins TRBV2 to TRBJ2-5; D is uncertain. The germline V gene encodes CDR1 SNHLY and CDR2 FYNNEI. The ends were cut back, 8 bases at V and 1 base at J, with 17 bases in the middle. The CDR3 loop spans 15 amino acids. The CDR3 sequence: CASVLAITFQETQYF. The CDR3 DNA is TGTGCCAGCGTCCTTGCAATAACCTTCCAAGAGACCCAGTACTTC.

The V and J genes are TRBV28 and TRBJ2-1; the D gene could be TRBD1 or TRBD2 (6 bases each). The CDR3 is 15 residues long. Germline V gives CDR1 MDHEN, CDR2 SYDVKM. V was trimmed by 7 bases and J by 6 bases, leaving 19 bases between them. The CDR3 bases are TGTGCCAGCACCCGGGCGTGGGGGGCACCCAATGAGCAGTTCTTC. It specifies CASTRAWGAPNEQFF.

The genes are TRBV7-2 and TRBJ2-7; possibly TRBD2 for D (5 bases). The V end was cut by 7 bases, the J end by 4 bases, with 14 bases between. The germline V gene has CDR1 SGHTA and CDR2 FQGNSA. There are 13 residues in the CDR3. DNA for the CDR3: TGTGCCAGCACACCCAGCGGAATATACGAGCAGTACTTC. Translating it yields CASTPSGIYEQYF.

The CDR3 spells CASSKVTGPFYEQYF. The CDR3 coding sequence is TGTGCCAGCAGCAAAGTAACCGGGCCATTCTACGAGCAGTACTTC. The gene calls are TRBV21-1 and TRBJ2-7; the table assigns TRBD1, which was not confirmed against the DNA. TRBV21-1 is classified as a pseudogene. The CDR3 spans 15 residues.